Listed here is a single T cell receptor beta chain. Antigen unknown. The data were obtained in a study of T cell responses to AZD1222 COVID-19 vaccine. Deletions cut 5 bases from V and 5 bases from J, with 13 bases between. Germline loops: CDR1 LGHNA, CDR2 YNFKEQ. CDR3 size: 14 residues. Study-wide findings and caveats: Possibly, clonal diversity was underestimated; donors were largely white British and included more females. Vaccine-associated CD4 TCRs spanned spike, dominant at 160-218 and 743-854. Reports indicate that nearly half of spike-specific TCRs are directed at unmutated variant regions.

TCRdb keeps only in-frame clones here, not all; method: immunoSEQ multiplex PCR. In the table there are under 200,000 clones, about 91% of which are singletons. Analysis merged second doses at about 4 or about 12 weeks. J is TRBJ1-5 and V is TRBV4-2; D gene uncertain. The clonotype comes from an adult who received the AZD1222 COVID-19 vaccine. Material: peripheral blood, obtained 28 days after the second AZD1222 dose. The CDR3 is CASSSSGPYQPQHF. CDR3 DNA sequence: TGTGCCAGCAGCTCTTCCGGACCGTATCAGCCCCAGCATTTT.